This is a list of T cell receptor beta chains from one sample in a study of blood T cell repertoires in COVID-19. This table comes from immunoSEQ multiplex PCR, and its TCRdb copy is limited to in-frame clones, with some not included. The sample records tens of thousands of clones, around 79% being singletons. The sequencing sample was made of peripheral blood. The receptors originated from a woman in her fifties or sixties with acute or convalescent COVID-19. Each CDR3 is given with its conserved first and last residue. Expanded clones are given a class, and other clones once, few, many or no size at all.

V gene	clone size	J gene	CDR3 protein
TRBV6-5	NA	TRBJ2-7	CASSYAPVRSYEQYF
TRBV6-2/TRBV6-3	NA	TRBJ2-3	CASSYSRGSFTDTQYF
TRBV21-1	NA	TRBJ1-3	CASSRSQGSSGNTIYF
TRBV5-5	NA	TRBJ2-3	CASSFWDREPTDTQYF
TRBV7-8	NA	TRBJ1-2	CASSLARQARLAPDGYTF
TRBV10-1	once	TRBJ2-7	CASSEGLEYEQYF
TRBV19	NA	TRBJ1-2	CASSVQAEYGYTF
TRBV19	NA	TRBJ2-2	CASSAQTGLGELFF
TRBV9	NA	TRBJ2-7	CASSVASGGFYEQYF
TRBV3-1/TRBV3-2	NA	TRBJ1-5	CASSRGDSNQPQHF
TRBV4-3	NA	TRBJ2-3	CASSQDPSGQGLADTQYF
TRBV5-6	NA	TRBJ1-5	CASSRWGRDQPQHF
TRBV11-2	NA	TRBJ1-4	CASSLVVVQINEKLFF
TRBV7-9	few	TRBJ2-1	CASSLAGRGSSYNEQFF
TRBV6-5	NA	TRBJ1-1	CASNDRGWTEAFF
TRBV7-2	NA	TRBJ1-3	CASASSGNTIYF
TRBV10-3	NA	TRBJ1-5	CAISDYRGGSNQPQHF
TRBV27	few	TRBJ2-2	CASRSLGTGRDTGELFF
TRBV11-2	NA	TRBJ1-6	CASSSRQGIDYNSPLHF
TRBV11-1	NA	TRBJ2-2	CASSLGLSNTGELFF
TRBV10-2	NA	TRBJ1-5	CASRGWGDQPQHF
TRBV7-2	NA	TRBJ2-2	CASSLDRLGGELFF
TRBV30	NA	TRBJ1-2	CACSRSTGFHGYTF
TRBV13	NA	TRBJ1-1	CASLDSLNTEAFF
TRBV5-6	NA	TRBJ1-2	CASSGAGYHGYTF
TRBV19	NA	TRBJ2-3	CASSIDGRDTDTQYF
TRBV1	NA	TRBJ1-1	CTSSQDRSTEPNQAFF
TRBV13	few	TRBJ1-3	CASSAGTDGNTIYF
TRBV7-3	NA	TRBJ2-2	CASSFTTGNTGELFF
TRBV3-1/TRBV3-2	NA	TRBJ2-7	CASSRTSGGAAYEQYF
TRBV7-3	NA	TRBJ1-1	CASSPVGGEAFF
TRBV6-5	few	TRBJ2-7	CASRTQSSYEQYF
TRBV5-1	NA	TRBJ2-3	CASSPSLAGGFDTQYF
TRBV7-2	NA	TRBJ2-7	CASSLVFSYEQYF
TRBV7-2	NA	TRBJ1-1	CASRPSTGGAENTEAFF
TRBV6-6	NA	TRBJ1-4	CASRNAAVGEKLFF
TRBV19	NA	TRBJ2-7	CASSRQGLSSEQYF
TRBV18	NA	TRBJ2-5	CASSPPGQGETQYF
TRBV30	NA	TRBJ2-7	CAWSKQAGAHYEQYF
TRBV7-3	NA	TRBJ2-5	CASSLSQQETQYF
TRBV5-8	NA	TRBJ2-3	CASNVDSSFGTQYF
TRBV5-6	NA	TRBJ2-7	CASSYSGTGAYEQYF
TRBV11-3	NA	TRBJ1-2	CASSSPPTETGVTF